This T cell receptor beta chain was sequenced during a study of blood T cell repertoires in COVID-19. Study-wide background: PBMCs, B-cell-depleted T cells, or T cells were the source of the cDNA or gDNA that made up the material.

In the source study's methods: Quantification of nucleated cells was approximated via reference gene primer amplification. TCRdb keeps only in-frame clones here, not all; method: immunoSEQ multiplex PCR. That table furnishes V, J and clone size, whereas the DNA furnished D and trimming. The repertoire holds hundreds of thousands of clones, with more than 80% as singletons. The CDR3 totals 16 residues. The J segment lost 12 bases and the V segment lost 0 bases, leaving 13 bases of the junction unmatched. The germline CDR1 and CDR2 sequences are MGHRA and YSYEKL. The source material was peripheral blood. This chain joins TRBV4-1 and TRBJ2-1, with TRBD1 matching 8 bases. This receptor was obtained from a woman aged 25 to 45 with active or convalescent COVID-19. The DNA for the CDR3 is TGCGCCAGCAGCCAAGATCACGGGCCAGGGGGCGGCGGGCAGTTCTTC. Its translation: CASSQDHGPGGGGQFF.